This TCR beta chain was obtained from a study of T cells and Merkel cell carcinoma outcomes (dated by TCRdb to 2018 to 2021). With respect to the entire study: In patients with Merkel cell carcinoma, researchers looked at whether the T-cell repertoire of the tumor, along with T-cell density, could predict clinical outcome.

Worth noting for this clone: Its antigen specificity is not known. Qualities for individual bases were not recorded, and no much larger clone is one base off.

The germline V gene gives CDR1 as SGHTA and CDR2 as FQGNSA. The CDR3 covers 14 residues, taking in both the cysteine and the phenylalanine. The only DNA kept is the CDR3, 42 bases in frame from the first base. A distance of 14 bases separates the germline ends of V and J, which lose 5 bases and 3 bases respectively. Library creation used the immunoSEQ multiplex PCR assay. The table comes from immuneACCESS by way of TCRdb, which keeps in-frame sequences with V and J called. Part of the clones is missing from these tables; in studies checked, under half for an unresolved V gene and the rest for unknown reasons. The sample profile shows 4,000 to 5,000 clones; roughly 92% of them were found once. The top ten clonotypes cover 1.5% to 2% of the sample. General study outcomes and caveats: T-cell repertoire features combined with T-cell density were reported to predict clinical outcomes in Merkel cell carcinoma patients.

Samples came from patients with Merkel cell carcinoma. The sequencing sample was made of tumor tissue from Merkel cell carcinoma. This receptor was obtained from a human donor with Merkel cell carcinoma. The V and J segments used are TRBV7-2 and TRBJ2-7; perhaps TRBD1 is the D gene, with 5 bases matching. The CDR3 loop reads CASSPRPGFYEQYF. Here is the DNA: TGTGCCAGCAGCCCACGCCCAGGGTTCTACGAGCAGTACTTC.